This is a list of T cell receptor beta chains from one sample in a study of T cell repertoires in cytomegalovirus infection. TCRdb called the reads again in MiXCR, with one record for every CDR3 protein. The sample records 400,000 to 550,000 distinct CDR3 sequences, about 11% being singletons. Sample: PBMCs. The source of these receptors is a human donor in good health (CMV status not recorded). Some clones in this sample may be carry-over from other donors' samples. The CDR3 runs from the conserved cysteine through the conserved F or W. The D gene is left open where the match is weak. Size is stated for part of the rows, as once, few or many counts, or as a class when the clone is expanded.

TGCAGTGCTAGGTTATCGGGGGACGGGACCCAGTACTTC	CSARLSGDGTQYF	TRBV20-1	TRBJ2-5	-	many
TGCGCCAGCAGCTTGCCAGCGGGGGTTCTGTCTGGGGCCAACGTCCTGACTTTC	CASSLPAGVLSGANVLTF	TRBV5-1	TRBJ2-6	TRBD2	many
TGTGCCATCAGTTTTGGACTAGCGGGAGTTATTCAAGAGACCCAGTACTTC	CAISFGLAGVIQETQYF	TRBV10-3	TRBJ2-5	TRBD2	many
TGTGCCAGCAGTAGAGGGGGCGGGGAGCTGTTTTTT	CASSRGGGELFF	TRBV6-1	TRBJ2-2	-	many
TGTGCCATCGGCTGGACTAGTACCTACGAGCAGTACTTC	CAIGWTSTYEQYF	TRBV10-3	TRBJ2-7	TRBD2	many
TGTGCCAGCAGCGGGGACGGGGTGGGTACGGAGACCCAGTACTTC	CASSGDGVGTETQYF	TRBV2	TRBJ2-5	-	many
TGCAGCTCCGGGGACAACTCCTACGAGCAGTACTTC	CSSGDNSYEQYF	TRBV29-1	TRBJ2-7	-	-
TGTGCCAGCAGCGGGAAGGACGGCACAGATACGCAGTATTTT	CASSGKDGTDTQYF	TRBV5-4	TRBJ2-3	-	many
TGTGCCAGCACAGGGGAAGTCTACGAGCAGTACTTC	CASTGEVYEQYF	TRBV28	TRBJ2-7	-	-
TGTGCCAGCAGCGTAGACGGGGAATCAAGGGCCTACGAGCAGTACTTC	CASSVDGESRAYEQYF	TRBV9	TRBJ2-7	-	many
TGTGCCAGCAGTTTGCGGGACGGCATCTCTGGAAACACCATATATTTT	CASSLRDGISGNTIYF	TRBV12-3/TRBV12-4	TRBJ1-3	-	-
TGTGCCAGCAGCGGGGGCGGGAGGGCTACGTACGAGCAGTACTTC	CASSGGGRATYEQYF	TRBV6-6	TRBJ2-7	TRBD2	many
TGTGCCAGCGCGAGACAGTCGAACATGAACACTGAAGCTTTCTTT	CASARQSNMNTEAFF	TRBV5-4	TRBJ1-1	-	many